This T cell receptor beta chain was retrieved from a study of response to subunit inactivated influenza vaccine. Notes on the study in general: Authors proposed each seasonal influenza vaccination draws in few new T cells.

This clonotype turned up a few times. Antigen specificity is unknown. This is likely a read error, given that the CDR3 carries no conserved phenylalanine or tryptophan at its end. No DNA is shown, since the ends of the CDR3 on it are uncertain; the CDR3 is the one TCRdb lists. From its first to its last residue, the CDR3 has 8 amino acids. Germline V lookup: CDR1 SGHRS, CDR2 YFSETQ. TCRdb passed the RT-PCR reads through MiXCR, listing each CDR3 protein once. The sample lists 300,000 to 350,000 distinct CDR3 sequences, 22% occurring once. V is TRBV5-1 and J is TRBJ1-1. Sequencing used PBMCs from blood, obtained 21 months after vaccination. This receptor was identified in a man aged 50 to 75 who received an inactivated influenza vaccine. CDR3 protein: CASSLGWL.